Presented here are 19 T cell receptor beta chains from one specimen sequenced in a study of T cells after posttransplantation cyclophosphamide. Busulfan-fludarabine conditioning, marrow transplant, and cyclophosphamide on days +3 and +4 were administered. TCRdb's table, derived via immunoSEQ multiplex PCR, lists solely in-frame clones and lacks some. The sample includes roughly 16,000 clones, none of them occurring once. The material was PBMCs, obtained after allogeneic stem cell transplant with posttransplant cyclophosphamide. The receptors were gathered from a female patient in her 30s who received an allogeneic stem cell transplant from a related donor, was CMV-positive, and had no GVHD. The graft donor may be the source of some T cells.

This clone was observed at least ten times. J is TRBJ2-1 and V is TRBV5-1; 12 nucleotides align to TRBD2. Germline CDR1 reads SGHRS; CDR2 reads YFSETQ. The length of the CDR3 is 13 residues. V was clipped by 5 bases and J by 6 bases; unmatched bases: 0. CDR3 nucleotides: TGCGCCAGCAGACTAGCGGGGGGCAATGAGCAGTTCTTC. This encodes CASRLAGGNEQFF.

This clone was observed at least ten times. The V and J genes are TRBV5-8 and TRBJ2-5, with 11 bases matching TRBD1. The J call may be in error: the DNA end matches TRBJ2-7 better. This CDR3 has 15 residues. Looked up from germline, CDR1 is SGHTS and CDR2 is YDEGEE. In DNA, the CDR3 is TGTGCCAGCAGCGTTCCGGGACAGGGGGCCTACGAGCAGTACTTC. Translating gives CASSVPGQGAYEQYF.

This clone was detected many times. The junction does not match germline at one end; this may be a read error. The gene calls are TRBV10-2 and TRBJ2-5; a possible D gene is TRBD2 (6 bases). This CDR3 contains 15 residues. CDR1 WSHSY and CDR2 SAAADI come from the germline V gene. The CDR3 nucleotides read TGCGCCAGCAGTAGAGGTCCGGGAGATATAGAGGCCCAGTACTTC. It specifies CASSRGPGDIEAQYF.

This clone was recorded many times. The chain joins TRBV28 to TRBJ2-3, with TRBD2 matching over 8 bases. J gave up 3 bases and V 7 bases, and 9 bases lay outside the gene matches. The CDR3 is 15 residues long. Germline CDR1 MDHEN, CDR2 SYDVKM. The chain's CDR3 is CASNLGLGRTDTQYF. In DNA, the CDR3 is TGTGCCAGCAACTTGGGACTAGGTAGGACAGATACGCAGTATTTT.

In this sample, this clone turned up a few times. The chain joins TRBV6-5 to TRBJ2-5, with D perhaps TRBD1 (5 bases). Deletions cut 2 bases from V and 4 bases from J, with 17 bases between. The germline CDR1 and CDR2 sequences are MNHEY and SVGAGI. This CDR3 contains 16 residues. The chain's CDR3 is CASSYPLDIPGETQYF. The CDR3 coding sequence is TGTGCCAGCAGTTACCCGTTGGACATCCCCGGAGAGACCCAGTACTTC.

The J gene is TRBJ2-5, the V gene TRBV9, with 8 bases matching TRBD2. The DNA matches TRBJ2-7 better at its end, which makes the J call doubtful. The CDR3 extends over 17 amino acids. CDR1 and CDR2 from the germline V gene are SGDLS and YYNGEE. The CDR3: CASSVGVGSGSENEQYF. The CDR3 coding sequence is TGTGCCAGCAGCGTAGGTGTCGGGAGCGGGAGCGAGAACGAGCAGTACTTC.

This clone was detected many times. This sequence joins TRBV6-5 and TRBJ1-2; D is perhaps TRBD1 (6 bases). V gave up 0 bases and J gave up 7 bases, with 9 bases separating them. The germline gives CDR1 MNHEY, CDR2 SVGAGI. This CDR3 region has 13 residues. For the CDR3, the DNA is TGTGCCAGCAGTTACTCGGCAGGGGCTGGCTACACCTTC. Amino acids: CASSYSAGAGYTF.

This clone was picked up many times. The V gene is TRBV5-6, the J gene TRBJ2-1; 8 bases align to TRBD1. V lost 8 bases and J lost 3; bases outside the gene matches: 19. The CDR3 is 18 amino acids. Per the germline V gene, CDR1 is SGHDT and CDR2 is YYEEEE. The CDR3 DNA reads TGTGCCAGTAAACCGGGCCCGAGGACAGGGAAAATCTACAATGAGCAGTTCTTC. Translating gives CASKPGPRTGKIYNEQFF. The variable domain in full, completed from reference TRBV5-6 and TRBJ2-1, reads DAGVTQSPTHLIKTRGQQVTLRCSPKSGHDTVSWYQQALGQGPQFIFQYYEEEERQRGNFPDRFSGHQFPNYSSELNVNALLLGDSALYLCASKPGPRTGKIYNEQFFGPGTRLTVL.

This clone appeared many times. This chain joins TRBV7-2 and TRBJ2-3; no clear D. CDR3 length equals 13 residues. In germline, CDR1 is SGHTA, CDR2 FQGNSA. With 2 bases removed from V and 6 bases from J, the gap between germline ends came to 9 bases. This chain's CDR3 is CASSLSVRDTQYF. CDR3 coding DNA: TGTGCCAGCAGCTTAAGCGTAAGGGATACGCAGTATTTT.

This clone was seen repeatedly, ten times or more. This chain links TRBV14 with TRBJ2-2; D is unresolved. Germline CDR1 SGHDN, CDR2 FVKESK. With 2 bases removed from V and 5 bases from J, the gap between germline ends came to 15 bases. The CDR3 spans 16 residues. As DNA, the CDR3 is TGTGCCAGCAGCCAACTCACCGGAGTGAGGACCGGGGAGCTGTTTTTT. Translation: CASSQLTGVRTGELFF.

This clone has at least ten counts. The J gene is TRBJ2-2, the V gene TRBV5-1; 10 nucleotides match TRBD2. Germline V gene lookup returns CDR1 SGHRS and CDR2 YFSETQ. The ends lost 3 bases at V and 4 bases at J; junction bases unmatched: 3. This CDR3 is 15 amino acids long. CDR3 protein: CASSWRTSGTGELFF. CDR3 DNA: TGCGCCAGCAGCTGGAGGACTAGCGGCACCGGGGAGCTGTTTTTT.

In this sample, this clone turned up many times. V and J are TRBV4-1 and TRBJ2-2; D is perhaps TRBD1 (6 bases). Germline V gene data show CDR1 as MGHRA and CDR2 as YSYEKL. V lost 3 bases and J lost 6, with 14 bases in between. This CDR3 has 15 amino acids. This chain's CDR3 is CASSQGKGVPGELFF. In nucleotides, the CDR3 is TGCGCCAGCAGCCAGGGGAAGGGGGTCCCCGGGGAGCTGTTTTTT.

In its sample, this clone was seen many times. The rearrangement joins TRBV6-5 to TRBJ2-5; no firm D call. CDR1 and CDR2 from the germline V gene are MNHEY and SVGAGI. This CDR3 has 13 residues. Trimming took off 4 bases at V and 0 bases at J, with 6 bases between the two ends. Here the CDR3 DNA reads TGTGCCAGCAGTTCCCACAACCAAGAGACCCAGTACTTC. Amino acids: CASSSHNQETQYF.

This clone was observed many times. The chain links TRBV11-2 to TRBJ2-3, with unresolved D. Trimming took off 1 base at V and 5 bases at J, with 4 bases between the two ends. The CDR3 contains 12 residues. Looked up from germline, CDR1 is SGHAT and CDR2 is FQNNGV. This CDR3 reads CASSLGGDTQYF. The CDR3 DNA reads TGTGCCAGCAGCTTAGGAGGAGATACGCAGTATTTT. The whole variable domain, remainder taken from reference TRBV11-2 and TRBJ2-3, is EAGVAQSPRYKIIEKRQSVAFWCNPISGHATLYWYQQILGQGPKLLIQFQNNGVVDDSQLPKDRFSAERLKGVDSTLKIQPAKLEDSAVYLCASSLGGDTQYFGPGTRLTVL.

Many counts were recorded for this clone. CDR3 loop: CASSSTSGNSNEQFF. CDR3 in DNA: TGCGCCAGCAGCAGTACTAGCGGGAACTCGAATGAGCAGTTCTTC. V usage is TRBV5-1 and J usage is TRBJ2-1, with 10 positions matching TRBD2. Germline V lookup: CDR1 SGHRS, CDR2 YFSETQ. This CDR3 is 15 amino acids long. The J segment lost 7 bases and the V segment lost 4 bases, leaving 8 bases of the junction unmatched.

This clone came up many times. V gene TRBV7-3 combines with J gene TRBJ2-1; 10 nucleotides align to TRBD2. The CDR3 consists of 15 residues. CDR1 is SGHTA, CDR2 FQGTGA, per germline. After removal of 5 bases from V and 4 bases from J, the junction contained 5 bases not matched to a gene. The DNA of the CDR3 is TGTGCCAGCAGCGTAAGAGCGGGAGGGTACAATGAGCAGTTCTTC. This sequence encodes CASSVRAGGYNEQFF. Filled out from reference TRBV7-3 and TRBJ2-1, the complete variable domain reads GAGVSQTPSNKVTEKGKYVELRCDPISGHTALYWYRQSLGQGPEFLIYFQGTGAADDSGLPNDRFFAVRPEGSVSTLKIQRTERGDSAVYLCASSVRAGGYNEQFFGPGTRLTVL.

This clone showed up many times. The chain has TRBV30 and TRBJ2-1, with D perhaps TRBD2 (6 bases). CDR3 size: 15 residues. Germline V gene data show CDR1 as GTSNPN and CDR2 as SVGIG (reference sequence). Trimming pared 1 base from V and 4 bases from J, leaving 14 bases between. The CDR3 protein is CAWSASGAHYNEQFF. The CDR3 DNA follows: TGTGCCTGGAGTGCATCGGGAGCCCATTACAATGAGCAGTTCTTC.

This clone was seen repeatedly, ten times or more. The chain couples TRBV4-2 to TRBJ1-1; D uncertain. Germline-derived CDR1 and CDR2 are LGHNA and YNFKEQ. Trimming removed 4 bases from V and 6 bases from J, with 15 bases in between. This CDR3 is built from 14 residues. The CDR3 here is CASSRRGPQAEAFF. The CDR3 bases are TGTGCCAGCAGCCGCCGTGGCCCTCAGGCTGAAGCTTTCTTT.

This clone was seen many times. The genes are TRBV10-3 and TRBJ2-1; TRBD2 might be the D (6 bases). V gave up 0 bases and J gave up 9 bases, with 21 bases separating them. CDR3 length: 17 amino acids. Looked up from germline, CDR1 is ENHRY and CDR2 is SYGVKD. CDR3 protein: CAISESYSGAAVVEQFF. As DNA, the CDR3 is TGTGCCATCAGTGAGTCCTACTCGGGAGCAGCAGTGGTTGAGCAGTTCTTC.